This is a list of T cell receptor beta chains from one sample in a study of blood T cells in healthy people across ages. One entry per CDR3 protein, called by TCRdb with MiXCR from the 5' RACE reads. The sample contains about 670,000 distinct CDR3 sequences, around 52% of which appear only once. Sequenced: blood. The receptors were gathered from a woman of 80 years or more in good health. Both conserved end residues are part of each CDR3. D genes are given only for firm matches. Size values are once, few and many counts, or a class for expanded clones, and some rows have none.

- TRBJ2-7 TRBV18 many CASSPPGSDYEQYF TGTGCCAGCTCACCACCGGGGTCAGACTACGAGCAGTACTTC
- TRBJ2-2 TRBV27 few CASSLRGGANTGELFF TGTGCCAGCAGTTTACGTGGAGGAGCAAACACCGGGGAGCTGTTTTTT
- TRBJ2-7 TRBV14 many CASSQVGREQYF TGTGCCAGCAGCCAAGTGGGCCGCGAGCAGTACTTC
- TRBJ1-5 TRBV29-1 few CSVEETGYSNQPQHF TGCAGCGTTGAAGAGACCGGGTATAGCAATCAGCCCCAGCATTTT
- TRBJ2-5 TRBV27 - CASSPGVTGFRETQYF TGTGCCAGTAGTCCAGGTGTGACCGGCTTCAGGGAGACCCAGTACTTC
- TRBJ2-5 TRBV12-3/TRBV12-4 many CASSLPEPLQETQYF TGTGCCAGCAGTTTACCCGAGCCCCTACAAGAGACCCAGTACTTC
TRBD2 TRBJ2-5 TRBV29-1 few CSVGGGWGGETQYF TGCAGCGTTGGGGGAGGGTGGGGTGGCGAGACCCAGTACTTC
- TRBJ1-5 TRBV7-9 many CASSLNDPTGPQHF TGTGCCAGCAGCTTAAATGACCCGACAGGGCCCCAGCATTTT
- TRBJ1-1 TRBV10-3 - CAISERRTENTEAFF TGTGCCATCAGTGAGAGGCGGACCGAGAACACTGAAGCTTTCTTT
TRBD1 TRBJ1-2 TRBV6-6 - CASSYSDRGRNYGYTF TGTGCCAGCAGTTATTCAGACAGGGGTCGAAACTATGGCTACACCTTC
TRBD2 TRBJ2-7 TRBV29-1 - CSVAGEGYEQYF TGCAGCGTAGCGGGAGAGGGCTACGAGCAGTACTTC
- TRBJ2-7 TRBV6-1 - CASGGYYEQYF TGTGCCAGCGGAGGGTACTACGAGCAGTACTTC
TRBD2 TRBJ2-2 TRBV12-3/TRBV12-4 few CATSLAGGNTGELFF TGTGCCACCTCTCTCGCGGGGGGGAACACCGGGGAGCTGTTTTTT
TRBD2 TRBJ2-3 TRBV18 many CASSPASGRAGDTQYF TGTGCCAGCTCACCAGCTAGCGGGAGGGCCGGAGATACGCAGTATTTT
- TRBJ1-2 TRBV29-1 - CSVVEKGYTF TGCAGCGTCGTGGAGAAAGGCTACACCTTC
TRBD1 TRBJ2-3 TRBV6-2/TRBV6-3 - CTSSYSLQGAASTDTQYF TGTACCAGCAGTTACTCTCTACAGGGGGCGGCTAGCACAGATACGCAGTATTTT
TRBD2 TRBJ2-5 TRBV3-1 - CASSQGRASGQETQYF TGTGCCAGCAGCCAAGGAAGGGCTAGCGGACAAGAGACCCAGTACTTC